This TCR beta chain derives from a study of blood T cell repertoires in COVID-19. Study in general: Acute-phase and convalescent COVID-19 samples originated in the United States, Italy and Spain. PBMCs, B-cell-depleted T cells, or T cells provided the cDNA or gDNA that made up the material.

CDR3 size: 16 residues. Germline assignment: CDR1 MNHEY and CDR2 SVGEGT. Trimming took off 5 bases at V and 4 bases at J, with 18 bases between the two ends. Only in-frame clones appear in the TCRdb table, and some are missing; sequencing was by immunoSEQ multiplex PCR. The sample includes 200,000 to 250,000 clones, roughly 81% of them seen just once. This TCR came from a woman over 75 with COVID-19, enrolled during active disease. V gene TRBV6-2 or TRBV6-3 combines with J gene TRBJ2-1, with D possibly TRBD2 on 7 matching bases. Sequencing was performed on peripheral blood. The CDR3 DNA reads TGTGCCAGCAGTGACCTAGGGGGGGGCCTGTACAATGAGCAGTTCTTC. It translates to CASSDLGGGLYNEQFF.